A single sample gave rise to the 4 T cell receptor beta chains below, sequenced in a study of Ad26.COV2.S vaccination and SARS-CoV-2 variants. Produced via immunoSEQ multiplex PCR; TCRdb's table is partial and in-frame only. The table has over 400,000 clones, less than 95% seen once. Treatment in this sample: around 19 received Ad26.COV2.S at low or high dose, single or two shots; several received placebo; per-sample allocation not given. Sample collection was performed on day 63 after the first vaccine or placebo injection. Specimen: peripheral blood, collected in a trial of Ad26.COV2.S vaccine versus placebo. These receptors all come from a person between 18 and 59 years old who received the Ad26.COV2.S COVID-19 vaccine or a placebo.

In its sample, this clone was seen once. This chain connects TRBV27 to TRBJ2-1, with 8 bases aligning to TRBD2. From germline, CDR1 is MNHEY and CDR2 SMNVEV (reference sequence). The CDR3 consists of 17 residues. Trimming at V came to 6 bases and at J to 0 bases, leaving 10 bases not matched to a gene. This CDR3 reads CASSPGGGRSSYNEQFF. For the CDR3, the DNA is TGTGCCAGCAGCCCCGGGGGGGGGCGGAGCTCCTACAATGAGCAGTTCTTC.

In its sample, this clone was seen once. The CDR3 loop is CAWRSGRSYGYTF. In DNA, the CDR3 is TGTGCCTGGAGGAGCGGCAGGTCCTATGGCTACACCTTC. The chain carries TRBV30 and TRBJ1-2; D is unresolved. This CDR3 region has 13 residues. V was cut by 3 bases and J by 4 bases, with 12 bases left in between. CDR1 is GTSNPN and CDR2 is SVGIG in the germline V gene (reference sequence).

The chain couples TRBV16 to TRBJ2-7, with 7 positions matching TRBD1. V lost 4 bases, J lost 2 bases, and 5 bases stayed unmatched. Germline CDR1 KGHSY, CDR2 FQNENV. This CDR3 is 14 amino acids long. CDR3 DNA sequence: TGTGCCAGCAGCCTAAGACAGGGCCCCTACGAGCAGTACTTC. Translation gives CASSLRQGPYEQYF. The full variable domain, completed using reference TRBV16 and TRBJ2-7, is GEEVAQTPKHLVRGEGQKAKLYCAPIKGHSYVFWYQQVLKNEFKFLISFQNENVFDETGMPKERFSAKCLPNSPCSLEIQATKLEDSAVYFCASSLRQGPYEQYFGPGTRLTVT.

The chain links TRBV11-2 to TRBJ2-1; 10 nucleotides line up with TRBD2. The CDR3 covers 17 residues. The germline gives CDR1 SGHAT, CDR2 FQNNGV. Trimming at V came to 2 bases and at J to 7 bases, leaving 11 bases not matched to a gene. CDR3 nucleotide sequence: TGTGCCAGCAGCTTATACCTAGCGGGAGCCAGTCAGAATGAGCAGTTCTTC. It yields the protein CASSLYLAGASQNEQFF.